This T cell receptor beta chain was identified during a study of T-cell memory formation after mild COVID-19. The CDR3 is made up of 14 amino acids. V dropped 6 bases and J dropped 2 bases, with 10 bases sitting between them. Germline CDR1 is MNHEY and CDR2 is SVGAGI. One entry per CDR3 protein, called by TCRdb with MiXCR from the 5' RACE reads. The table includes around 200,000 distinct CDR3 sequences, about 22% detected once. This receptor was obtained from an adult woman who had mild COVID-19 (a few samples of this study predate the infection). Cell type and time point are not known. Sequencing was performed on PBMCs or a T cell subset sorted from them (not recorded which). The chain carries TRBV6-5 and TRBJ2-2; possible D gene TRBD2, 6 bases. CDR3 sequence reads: CASSGTLNTGELFF. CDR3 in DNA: TGTGCCAGCAGCGGGACTCTAAACACCGGGGAGCTGTTTTTT.